This TCR beta chain was recovered during a study of cytotoxic CD8 clonotypes in ibrutinib-treated CLL (dated by TCRdb to the early 2020s). The study in broad terms: The cohort had about a dozen relapsed/refractory and 15 treatment-naive patients; roughly 18 were IGHV unmutated. Responses were partial in 24 patients and complete in 2; after median about 68 months follow-up, roughly 15 stayed in remission and about twelve progressed. On average, each sample yielded about 250,000 productive templates and 94,082 productive rearrangements. Cryopreserved peripheral blood mononuclear cells were collected at three points: before therapy, at response, and at either sustained remission or disease progression. Longitudinal samples were available for about 30% of the 86 trial participants. Samples at response were collected after a median of about 13 months of treatment, with a range of about 6 to 36 months. Every remission and progressive disease sample was obtained while ibrutinib was still being received by the patients. What the authors observed across the whole study: Baseline clonality exceeded that of age-matched healthy donors and correlated strongly with circulating CD8+ T-cell counts. Public clonotypes were rare and either shrank or stayed stable during treatment, and the rise in clonality at ibrutinib response reflected expansion of private clonotypes. Sampling times were not matched between patients in sustained remission and patients whose disease was progressing, and lymph node repertoires were not examined. An increase in clonality was observed at ibrutinib response, with clonality remaining stable during sustained remission and falling back toward baseline at progression.

For TCR beta library preparation, approximately 2 micrograms of genomic DNA were extracted from the cryopreserved PBMCs. Longitudinal blood samples from CLL patients receiving ibrutinib monotherapy were subjected to high-throughput TCR beta sequencing. Patients were enrolled in a phase 2 open-label single-center ibrutinib monotherapy trial. Between the V and J ends, shortened by 3 bases and 4 bases respectively, the junction contains 13 bases. From a lookup of the germline V gene (reference sequence), CDR1 and CDR2 are MNHNY and SVGAGI. The CDR3 contains 14 residues, cysteine and phenylalanine counted. The kept DNA is CDR3 alone, 42 bases in frame from the first base. Each clonotype received, on average, approximately 9.9x coverage in deep resolution sequencing performed on a MiSeq, where the target depth lay between 1 in 1 million and 1 in 200,000 T cells. The immunoSEQ hsTCRB Kit was used to generate TCR beta libraries. The authors' analysis ran thus. The data were analyzed with ImmunoSEQ Analyzer and ImmunoSEQ Data Assistant, and V, D and J gene assignments followed IMGT definitions. Clonality, which ranges from 0 to 1, was calculated as one minus the normalized Shannon entropy of productive rearrangement frequencies. Only overrepresented clonotypes making up at least 0.05% of each patient's repertoire were included in the public clonotype analysis. Repertoires from about a dozen age-matched healthy donors in immuneACCESS were used as clonality controls. This is the immuneACCESS table as TCRdb keeps it, with only in-frame sequences that have V and J called. A part of the clones is gone; compared with another copy, unresolved V genes explain less than half, and the rest is unexplained. D and trimming were read from the DNA, whereas the V and J calls and clone size are those reported in that table. The sample has under 150,000 clones on record, approximately 80% of them singletons. Together, the top ten hold 6% to 9.5% of the sample.

A remark on this clone: The clone's antigen remains unknown. Nothing much larger sits one base from this clone, and base qualities are not available.

Recombination connected TRBV6-6 to TRBJ2-7; the D region possibly corresponds to TRBD1 (6 bases align). This receptor was taken from a human donor with chronic lymphocytic leukemia. Sequenced material: PBMCs, taken after 36 months of ibrutinib treatment. The CDR3 loop reads CASSYSGTFYEQYF. Read as DNA, the sequence is TGTGCCAGCAGTTATTCCGGGACATTTTACGAGCAGTACTTC.